Sequencing of this T cell receptor (beta chain) was carried out in a study of blood T cell repertoires in COVID-19. Study-level background: Sites in the United States, Italy and Spain provided acute and convalescent COVID-19 samples.

The length of the CDR3 is 17 residues. Germline CDR1 reads GTSNPN; CDR2 reads SVGIG (reference sequence). J gave up 5 bases and V 3 bases, and 18 bases lay outside the gene matches. In the authors' workflow: By means of reference gene primer amplification, nucleated cell counts were estimated. Measured with immunoSEQ multiplex PCR; TCRdb has only the in-frame clones, and not every one. The V and J calls and clone size were taken over from that table, and D and trimming were inferred from the DNA. The sample has some 74,000 clones; 65% to 80% are singletons. The chain uses TRBV30 and TRBJ1-1; 7 nucleotides match TRBD1. Sequencing was done on a sample of peripheral blood. This clonotype was obtained from a woman aged 50 to 65 with acute or convalescent COVID-19. The CDR3 nucleotides are TGTGCCTGGAGACACAGGGGCGAATTAGGGCGAACGACTGAAGCTTTCTTT. Its protein is CAWRHRGELGRTTEAFF. Looking up the rest from reference TRBV30 and TRBJ1-1 gives the full variable domain: SQTIHQWPATLVQPVGSPLSLECTVEGTSNPNLYWYRQAAGRGLQLLFYSVGIGQISSEVPQNLSASRPQDRQFILSSKKLLLSDSGFYLCAWRHRGELGRTTEAFFGQGTRLTVV.